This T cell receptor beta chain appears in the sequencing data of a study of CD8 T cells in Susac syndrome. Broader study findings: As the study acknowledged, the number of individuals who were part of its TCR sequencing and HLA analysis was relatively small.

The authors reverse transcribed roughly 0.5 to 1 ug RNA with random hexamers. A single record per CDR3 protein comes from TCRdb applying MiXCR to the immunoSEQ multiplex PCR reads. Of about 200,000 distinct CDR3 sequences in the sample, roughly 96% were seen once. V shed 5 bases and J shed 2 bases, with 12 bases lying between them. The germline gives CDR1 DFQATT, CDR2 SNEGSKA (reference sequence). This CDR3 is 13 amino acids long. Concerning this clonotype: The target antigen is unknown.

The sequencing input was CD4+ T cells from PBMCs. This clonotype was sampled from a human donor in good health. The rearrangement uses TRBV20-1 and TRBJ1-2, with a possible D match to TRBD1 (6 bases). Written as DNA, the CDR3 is TGCAGTGCTCCCAGGGGAGAGAACTATGGCTACACCTTC. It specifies CSAPRGENYGYTF.